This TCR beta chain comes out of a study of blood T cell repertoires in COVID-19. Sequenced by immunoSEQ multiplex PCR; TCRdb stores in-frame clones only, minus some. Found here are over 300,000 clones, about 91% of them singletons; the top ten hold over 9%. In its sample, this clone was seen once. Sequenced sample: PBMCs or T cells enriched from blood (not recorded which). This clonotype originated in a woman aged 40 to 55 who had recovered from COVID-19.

In nucleotides, the CDR3 is TGTGCCAGCAGTTTCAGGGCCAGGGGGCTACCTCTTGGGGCCAACGTCCTGACTTTC. As protein: CASSFRARGLPLGANVLTF. This rearrangement joins TRBV28 to TRBJ2-6, with 8 positions matching TRBD1. The junction had 13 bases not matched to a gene; V was cut back by 3 bases and J by 3 bases. This CDR3 region has 19 residues. CDR1 MDHEN and CDR2 SYDVKM come from the germline V gene. Full variable domain (missing parts from reference TRBV28 and TRBJ2-6): DVKVTQSSRYLVKRTGEKVFLECVQDMDHENMFWYRQDPGLGLRLIYFSYDVKMKEKGDIPEGYSVSREKKERFSLILESASTNQTSMYLCASSFRARGLPLGANVLTFGAGSRLTVL.